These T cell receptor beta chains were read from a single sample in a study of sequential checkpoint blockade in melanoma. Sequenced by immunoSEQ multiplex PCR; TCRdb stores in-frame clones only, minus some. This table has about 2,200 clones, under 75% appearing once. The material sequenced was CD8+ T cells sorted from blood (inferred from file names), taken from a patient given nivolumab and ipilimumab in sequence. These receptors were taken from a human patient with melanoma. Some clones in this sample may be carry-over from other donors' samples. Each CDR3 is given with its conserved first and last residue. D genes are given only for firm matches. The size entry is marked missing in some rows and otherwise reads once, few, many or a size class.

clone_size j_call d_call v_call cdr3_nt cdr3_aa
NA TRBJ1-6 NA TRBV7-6 TGTGCCAGCAGCTTAGAGGGGGGGGTACCCCTCCACTTT CASSLEGGVPLHF
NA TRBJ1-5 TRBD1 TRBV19 TGTGCCAGTAGCCGGGGACAGGGTAGCAATCAGCCCCAGCATTTT CASSRGQGSNQPQHF
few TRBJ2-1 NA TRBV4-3 TGCGCCAGCAGCCAAGCCAGCTACAATGAGCAGTTCTTC CASSQASYNEQFF
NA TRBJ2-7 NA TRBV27 TGTGCCACCCGGGGTATTTCCAGTTACGAGCAGTACTTC CATRGISSYEQYF
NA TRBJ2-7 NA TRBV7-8 TGTGCCAGCAGCCCTGGTGGCCACGAGCAGTACTTC CASSPGGHEQYF
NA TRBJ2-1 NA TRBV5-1 TGTGCCAGCAGCTTGGGGCCCTCCCCAATTGAGCAGTTCTTC CASSLGPSPIEQFF
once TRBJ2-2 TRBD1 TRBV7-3 TGTGCCAGCAGCCCAAAGGGGACAGGGGACACCGGGGAGCTGTTTTTT CASSPKGTGDTGELFF
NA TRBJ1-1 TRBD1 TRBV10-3 TGTGCCATCAGTGAGTCGGGGACAGGGAACACTGAAGCTTTCTTT CAISESGTGNTEAFF
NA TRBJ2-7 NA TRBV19 TGTGCCAGTAGTATAGAGGCCTCCTACGAGCAGTACTTC CASSIEASYEQYF
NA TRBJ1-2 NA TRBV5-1 TGCGCCAGCAGCCCGCGGTGGGTGGCGGATGGCTACACCTTC CASSPRWVADGYTF
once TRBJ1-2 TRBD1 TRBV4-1 TGCGCCAGCAGCCAGGGACAGGGGGCCGACTATGGCTACACCTTC CASSQGQGADYGYTF
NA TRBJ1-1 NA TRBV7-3 TGTGCCAGCAGCCGCCCTACGCAGGGTGAAGCTTTCTTT CASSRPTQGEAFF
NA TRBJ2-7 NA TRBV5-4 TGTGCCAGCAGGCACTTGGGGGCCCTGGGTGGGTCCTACGAGCAGTACTTC CASRHLGALGGSYEQYF
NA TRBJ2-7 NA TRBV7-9 TGTGCCAGCAGTTCTGACCGCGTAACCAGGGGGGTCCCCTACGAGCAGTACTTC CASSSDRVTRGVPYEQYF
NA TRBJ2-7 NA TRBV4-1 TGCGCCAGCAGCCACGTACAAGAGGGCTACGAGCAGTACTTC CASSHVQEGYEQYF
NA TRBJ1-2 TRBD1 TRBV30 TGTGCCTGGAGGCCGGGACAGGCCTATGGCTACACCTTC CAWRPGQAYGYTF
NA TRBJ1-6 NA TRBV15 TGTGCCGCCCAGAGGGGGATAATGGGTTCACCCCTCCACTTT CAAQRGIMGSPLHF
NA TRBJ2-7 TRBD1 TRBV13 TGTGCCAGCAGCCAAAACAGGGGGCTCGACGAGCAGTACTTC CASSQNRGLDEQYF
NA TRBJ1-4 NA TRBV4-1 TGCGCCAGCAGCCTTGGACGGGGAACTAATGAAAAACTGTTTTTT CASSLGRGTNEKLFF
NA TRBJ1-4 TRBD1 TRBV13 TGTGCCAGCAGCCGAAACCACTTGGGACAGGGGAATGAAAAACTGTTTTTT CASSRNHLGQGNEKLFF
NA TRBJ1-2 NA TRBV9 TGTGCCAGCAGCGGAGGGGGCTATGGCTACACCTTC CASSGGGYGYTF
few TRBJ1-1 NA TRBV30 TGTGCCTGGAGTGGCGGGACCACTGAAGCTTTCTTT CAWSGGTTEAFF
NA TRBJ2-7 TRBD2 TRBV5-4 TGTGCCAGCAGCTCAGAGGGACTAGCGGGCCTAAGCTCCTACGAGCAGTACTTC CASSSEGLAGLSSYEQYF
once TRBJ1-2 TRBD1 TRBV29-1 TGCAGCGTTGAAGGTCCGGGCAGGGGGTATGGCTACACCTTC CSVEGPGRGYGYTF
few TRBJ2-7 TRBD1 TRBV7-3 TGTGCCAGCAGCTTGACAGGGGGGTACGAGCAGTACTTC CASSLTGGYEQYF
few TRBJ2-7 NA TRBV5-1 TGCGCCAGCAGCTTCGAGGGCTTCTCCTACGAGCAGTACTTC CASSFEGFSYEQYF
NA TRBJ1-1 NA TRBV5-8 TGTGCCAGCAGCTTGACCCCCGGGGGAACTGAAGCTTTCTTT CASSLTPGGTEAFF
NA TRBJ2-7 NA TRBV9 TGTGCCAGCAGCGTAGGCTCAGGGGACGAGCAGTACTTC CASSVGSGDEQYF
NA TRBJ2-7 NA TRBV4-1 TGCGCCAGCAGCCAAGACGGGGGTATCTACGAGCAGTACTTC CASSQDGGIYEQYF
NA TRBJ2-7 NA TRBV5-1 TGCGCCAGCAGCTTGGGTTTGGGCCGCCCCTACGAGCAGTACTTC CASSLGLGRPYEQYF
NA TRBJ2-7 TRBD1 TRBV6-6 TGTGCCAGCAGTTCCCCGGGACAGGGGACCACCTACGAGCAGTACTTC CASSSPGQGTTYEQYF
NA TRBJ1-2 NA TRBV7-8 TGTGCCAGCAGCTTGGGCAGCCTCTACTATGGCTACACCTTC CASSLGSLYYGYTF
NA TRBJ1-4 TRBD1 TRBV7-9 TGTGCCAGCAGCTTAAGTCCAGGGGGCCTTATTTACGAAAAACTGTTTTTT CASSLSPGGLIYEKLFF
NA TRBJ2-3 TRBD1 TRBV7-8 TGTGCCAGCAGCGCTCCACCGGGACAGGGAGATACGCAGTATTTT CASSAPPGQGDTQYF
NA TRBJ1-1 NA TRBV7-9 TGTGCCAGCAGCTTAGATACAGGGTTTGCGTACACTGAAGCTTTCTTT CASSLDTGFAYTEAFF
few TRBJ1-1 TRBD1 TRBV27 TGTGCCAGCAGTGCCGCGACAGGGGAGATAACTGAAGCTTTCTTT CASSAATGEITEAFF
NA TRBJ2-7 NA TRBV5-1 TGCGCCAGCAGCTTACCGACAGGCTCACGACCCTACGAGCAGTACTTC CASSLPTGSRPYEQYF
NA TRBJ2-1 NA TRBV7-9 TGTGCCAGCAGCTTACCCCTTGAGCAGTTCTTC CASSLPLEQFF
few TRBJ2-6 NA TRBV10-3 TGTGCCATCAGTGACCGGGGCTCTGGGGCCAACGTCCTGACTTTC CAISDRGSGANVLTF